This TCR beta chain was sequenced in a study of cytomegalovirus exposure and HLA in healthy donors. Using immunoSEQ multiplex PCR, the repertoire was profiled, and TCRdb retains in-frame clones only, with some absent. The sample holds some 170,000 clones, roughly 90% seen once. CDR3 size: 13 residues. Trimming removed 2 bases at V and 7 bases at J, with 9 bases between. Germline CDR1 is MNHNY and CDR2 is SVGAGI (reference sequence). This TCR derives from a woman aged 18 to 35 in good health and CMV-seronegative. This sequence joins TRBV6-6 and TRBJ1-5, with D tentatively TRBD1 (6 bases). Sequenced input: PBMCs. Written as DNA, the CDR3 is TGTGCCAGCAGTTACGGGACACGCCAGCCCCAGCATTTT. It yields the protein CASSYGTRQPQHF.